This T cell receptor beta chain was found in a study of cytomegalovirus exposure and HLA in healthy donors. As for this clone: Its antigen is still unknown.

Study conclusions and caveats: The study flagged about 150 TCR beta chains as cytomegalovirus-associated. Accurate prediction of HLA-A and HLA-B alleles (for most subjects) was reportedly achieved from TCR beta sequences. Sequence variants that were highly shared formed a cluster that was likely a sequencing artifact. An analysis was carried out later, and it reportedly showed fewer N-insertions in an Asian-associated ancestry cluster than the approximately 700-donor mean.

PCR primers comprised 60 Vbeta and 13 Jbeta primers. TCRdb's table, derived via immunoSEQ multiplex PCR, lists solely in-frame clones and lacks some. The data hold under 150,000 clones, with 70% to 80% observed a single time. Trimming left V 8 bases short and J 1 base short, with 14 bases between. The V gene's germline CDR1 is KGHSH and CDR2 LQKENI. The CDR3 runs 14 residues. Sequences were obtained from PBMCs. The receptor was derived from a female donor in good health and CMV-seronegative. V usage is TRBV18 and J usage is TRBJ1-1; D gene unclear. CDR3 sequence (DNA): TGTGCCAGCAGCACCAGAGACTCGAACACTGAAGCTTTCTTT. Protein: CASSTRDSNTEAFF.